This T cell receptor beta chain was documented in a study of blood T cell repertoires in COVID-19. This clone was counted a few times. CDR3 length equals 16 residues. J was trimmed by 2 bases and V by 3 bases; bases with no gene match: 5. Germline CDR1 and CDR2: KGHDR and SFDVKD. Some clones are missing from TCRdb's copy, which holds only in-frame ones; the method was immunoSEQ multiplex PCR. The sample consists of roughly 160,000 clones, more than 85% of them appearing once. This clonotype was sampled from a man aged 50 to 60 with acute or convalescent COVID-19. The sample consisted of peripheral blood. V usage is TRBV24-1 and J usage is TRBJ2-3, with 9 bases aligning to TRBD1. CDR3 amino acids: CATSDGTGGLTDTQYF. CDR3 nucleotides: TGTGCCACCAGTGATGGTACAGGGGGCCTCACAGATACGCAGTATTTT.